This entry features one T cell receptor beta chain sequence. This clonotype was detected only a few times. Which antigen it targets is not known. No per-base quality is available; no much larger clone lies one base away. Relative to germline, V is missing 2 bases and J is missing 4 bases, with 4 bases of the junction outside any gene match. The germline V gene (reference sequence) yields DFQATT for CDR1 and SNEGSKA for CDR2. From the cysteine up to the phenylalanine, the CDR3 has a length of 14 residues. Kept here is only the CDR3 DNA, which spans 42 bases and is read in frame from base 1. The sample belongs to a study of response to subunit inactivated influenza vaccine (dated by TCRdb to the late 2010s). About the study as a whole: Deep quantitative profiling of the T cell receptor repertoire was used in the study to follow responses to a trivalent subunit inactivated influenza vaccine. The investigation overall reported the following: The authors suggested that each seasonal influenza vaccination may recruit only a limited number of new T cells.

The method behind the library was RT-PCR. The sample was run on an Illumina HiSeq 2500. The public sequencing data were trimmed at Q25 with fastp and processed into clonotypes with MiXCR by TCRdb, which kept only in-frame beta chains. CDR3 protein sequences are deduplicated, and each keeps its most common genes and DNA. This sample comprises about 170,000 distinct CDR3 sequences, 12% of them detected only once. Approximately 32% of the sample belongs to the ten largest clones. These data are also associated with another study on T cells expressing NK-cell markers. As noted in the second study: The TCR beta cDNA libraries were made using 5'RACE template switching, a step that added both a universal primer site and unique molecular identifiers. Eight or nine donors provided sorted CD3+CD56+NKG2C+, CD3+CD56+NKG2C- and CD3+CD56-NKG2C+ T-cell subsets, whose TCR beta-chain repertoires were profiled. Seven of the eight sequenced donors were HCMV-seropositive and one was HCMV-seronegative. To restrict sorting to alphabetaTCR-expressing T cells, an anti-gammadeltaTCR antibody was added in several experiments. In a handful of donors, the dominant CD3+CD56+NKG2C+ clonotypes were found to rank among the top 10 CD8+ clonotypes and to make up about 1.0-7.5% of CD8+ T cells. Those dominant clonotypes were again the most abundant among CD3+CD56-NKG2C+ cells in a few donors, at roughly 25-65%. It remained unclear whether the expanded NKG2C-expressing T cell clones were specific for HCMV antigens. The study sequenced eight donors, all healthy volunteers chosen at random: three men and five women. HCMV serostatus was determined by detecting HCMV-specific IgG in serum with a commercial ELISA kit. Peripheral blood mononuclear cells were isolated from blood by Ficoll density gradient centrifugation. CD4+ and CD8+ T cells were isolated from PBMC by magnetic immunoseparation with Miltenyi isolation kits. Priming for cDNA synthesis came from the TCR beta constant segment, and two successive PCR amplification steps followed. Libraries were sequenced as 2 x 150 bp reads on Illumina HiSeq 2000/2500, MiSeq or NextSeq. Reads were demultiplexed and grouped by UMI with MIGEC, and clonotypes were assembled and quantified with MiTCR. To exclude erroneous sequences, any TCR cDNA sequence not supported by at least two reads was discarded. The tcR package was used for downstream repertoire analysis, with clonotypes matched between fractions based on CDR3 nucleotide sequence plus V segment. Antigen specificity was annotated against VDJdb with VDJmatch, allowing one amino acid substitution in CDR3.

The sequencing used CD8+ T cells sorted from PBMCs, collected approximately 13 days after vaccination. The chain links TRBV20-1 with TRBJ2-1, and 8 junction bases match TRBD2. The clonotype was recovered from a man between 45 and 60 years old who received an inactivated influenza vaccine. Donor details come from another sample of the same person, matched by shared clones. The sequenced DNA is TGCAGTGCTAGATTTAGCGGGGTTTACAATGAGCAGTTCTTC. Translated, it gives CSARFSGVYNEQFF.